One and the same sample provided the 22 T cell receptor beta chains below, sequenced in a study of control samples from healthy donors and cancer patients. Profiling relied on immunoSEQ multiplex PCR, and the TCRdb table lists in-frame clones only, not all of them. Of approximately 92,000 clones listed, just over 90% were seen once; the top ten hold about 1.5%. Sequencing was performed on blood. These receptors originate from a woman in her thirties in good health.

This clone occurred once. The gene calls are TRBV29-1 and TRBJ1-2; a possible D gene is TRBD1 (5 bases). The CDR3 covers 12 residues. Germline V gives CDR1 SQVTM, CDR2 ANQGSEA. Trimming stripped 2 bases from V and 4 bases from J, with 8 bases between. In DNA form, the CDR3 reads TGCAGCGTTGAATGGCAGGGCTATGGCTACACCTTC. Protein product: CSVEWQGYGYTF.

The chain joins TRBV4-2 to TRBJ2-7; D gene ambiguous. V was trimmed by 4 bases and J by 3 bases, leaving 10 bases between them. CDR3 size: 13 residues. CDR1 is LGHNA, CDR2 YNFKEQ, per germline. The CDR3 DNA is TGTGCCAGCAGCCCCGAGTTGGGCTACGAGCAGTACTTC. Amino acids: CASSPELGYEQYF.

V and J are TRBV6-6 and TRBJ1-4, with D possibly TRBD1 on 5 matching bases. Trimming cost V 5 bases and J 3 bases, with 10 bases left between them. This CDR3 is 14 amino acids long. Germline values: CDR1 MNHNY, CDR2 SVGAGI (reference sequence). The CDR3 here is CASSGGRANEKLFF. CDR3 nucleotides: TGTGCCAGCAGTGGGGGAAGGGCTAATGAAAAACTGTTTTTT.

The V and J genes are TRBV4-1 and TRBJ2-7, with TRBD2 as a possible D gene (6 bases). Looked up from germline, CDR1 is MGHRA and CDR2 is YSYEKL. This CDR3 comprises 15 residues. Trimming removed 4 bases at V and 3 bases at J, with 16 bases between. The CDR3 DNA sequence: TGCGCCAGCAGCCTATCGGGACTCGGGTTCTACGAGCAGTACTTC. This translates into CASSLSGLGFYEQYF.

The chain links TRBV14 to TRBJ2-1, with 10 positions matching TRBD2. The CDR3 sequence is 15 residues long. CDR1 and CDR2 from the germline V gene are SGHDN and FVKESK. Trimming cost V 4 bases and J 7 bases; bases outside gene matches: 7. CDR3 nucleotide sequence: TGTGCCAGCAGCCTCCTAGCGGGAGTTCCGAATGAGCAGTTCTTC. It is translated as CASSLLAGVPNEQFF.

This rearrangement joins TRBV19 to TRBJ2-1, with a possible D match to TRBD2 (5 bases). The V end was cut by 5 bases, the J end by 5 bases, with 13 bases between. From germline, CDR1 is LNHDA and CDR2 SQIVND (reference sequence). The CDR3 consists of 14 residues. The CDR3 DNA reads TGTGCCAGTAGTCTCCACACGGGGAACAATGAGCAGTTCTTC. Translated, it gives CASSLHTGNNEQFF.

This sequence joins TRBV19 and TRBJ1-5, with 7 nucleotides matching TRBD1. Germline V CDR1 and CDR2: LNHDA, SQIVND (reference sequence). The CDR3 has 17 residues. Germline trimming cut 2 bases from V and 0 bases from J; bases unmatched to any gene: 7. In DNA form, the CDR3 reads TGTGCCAGTAGTATATGGCAGGGGGTCTATAGCAATCAGCCCCAGCATTTT. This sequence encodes CASSIWQGVYSNQPQHF.

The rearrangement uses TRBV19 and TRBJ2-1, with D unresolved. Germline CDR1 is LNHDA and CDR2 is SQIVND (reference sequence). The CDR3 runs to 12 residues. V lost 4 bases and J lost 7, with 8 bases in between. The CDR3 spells CASSTRVNEQFF. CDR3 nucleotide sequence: TGTGCCAGTAGTACTAGAGTTAATGAGCAGTTCTTC.

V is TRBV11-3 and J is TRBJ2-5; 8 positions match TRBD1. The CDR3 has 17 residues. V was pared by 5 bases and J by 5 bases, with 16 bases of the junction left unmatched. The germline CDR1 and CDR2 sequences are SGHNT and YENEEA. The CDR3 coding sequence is TGTGCCAGCAGCCCAAAGACGGACAGGGTGGCTCGGGAGACCCAGTACTTC. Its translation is CASSPKTDRVARETQYF. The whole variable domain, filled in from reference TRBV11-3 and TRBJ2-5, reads EAGVVQSPRYKIIEKKQPVAFWCNPISGHNTLYWYLQNLGQGPELLIRYENEEAVDDSQLPKDRFSAERLKGVDSTLKIQPAELGDSAVYLCASSPKTDRVARETQYFGPGTRLLVL.

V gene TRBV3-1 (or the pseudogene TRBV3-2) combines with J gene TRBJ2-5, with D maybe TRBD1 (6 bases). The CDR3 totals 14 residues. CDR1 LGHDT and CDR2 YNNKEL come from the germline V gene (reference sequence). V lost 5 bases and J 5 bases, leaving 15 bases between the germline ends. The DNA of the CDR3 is TGTGCCAGCAGCACCCGACAGGTCGTGGAGACCCAGTACTTC. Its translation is CASSTRQVVETQYF.

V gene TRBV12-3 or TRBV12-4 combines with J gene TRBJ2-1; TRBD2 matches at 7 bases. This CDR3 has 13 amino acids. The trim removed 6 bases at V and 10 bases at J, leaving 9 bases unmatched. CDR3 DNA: TGTGCCAGCAGAGACATCGAAGCGGGGGAGCAGTTCTTC. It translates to CASRDIEAGEQFF.

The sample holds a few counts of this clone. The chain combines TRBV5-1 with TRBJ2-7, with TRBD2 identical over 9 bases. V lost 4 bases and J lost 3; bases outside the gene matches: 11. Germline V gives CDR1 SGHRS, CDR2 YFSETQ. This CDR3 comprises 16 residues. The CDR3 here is CASSLPREGPNYEQYF. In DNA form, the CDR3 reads TGCGCCAGCAGCCTCCCGCGGGAGGGACCAAACTACGAGCAGTACTTC.

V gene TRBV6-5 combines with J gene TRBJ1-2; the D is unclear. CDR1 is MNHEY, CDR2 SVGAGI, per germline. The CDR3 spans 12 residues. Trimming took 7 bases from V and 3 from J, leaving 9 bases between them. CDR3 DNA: TGTGCCAGCATCGGACTTTACTATGGCTACACCTTC. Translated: CASIGLYYGYTF.

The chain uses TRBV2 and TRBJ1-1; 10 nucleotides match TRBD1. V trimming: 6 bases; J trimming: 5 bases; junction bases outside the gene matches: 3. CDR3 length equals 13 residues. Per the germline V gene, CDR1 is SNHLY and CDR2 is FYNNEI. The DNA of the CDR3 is TGTGCCAGCAGGGGGGACAGGGGAACTGAAGCTTTCTTT. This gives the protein CASRGDRGTEAFF.

The CDR3 protein is CASSYIQREVHEQYF. The CDR3 DNA is TGTGCCAGCAGTTACATCCAGCGGGAAGTCCACGAGCAGTACTTC. The chain employs TRBV6-5 and TRBJ2-7, with 7 bases identical to TRBD2. Trimming cost V 2 bases and J 5 bases; bases outside gene matches: 9. This CDR3 comprises 15 residues. Germline values: CDR1 MNHEY, CDR2 SVGAGI.

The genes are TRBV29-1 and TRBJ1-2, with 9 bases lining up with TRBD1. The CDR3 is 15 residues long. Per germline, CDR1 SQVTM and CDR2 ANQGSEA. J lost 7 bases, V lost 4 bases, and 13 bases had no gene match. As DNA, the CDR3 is TGCAGCGTTGGTAATACAGGGGGCAGGGGTCTTGGCTACACCTTC. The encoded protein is CSVGNTGGRGLGYTF. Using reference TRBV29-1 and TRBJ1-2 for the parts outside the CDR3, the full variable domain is SAVISQKPSRDICQRGTSLTIQCQVDSQVTMMFWYRQQPGQSLTLIATANQGSEATYESGFVIDKFPISRPNLTFSTLTVSNMSPEDSSIYLCSVGNTGGRGLGYTFGSGTRLTVV.

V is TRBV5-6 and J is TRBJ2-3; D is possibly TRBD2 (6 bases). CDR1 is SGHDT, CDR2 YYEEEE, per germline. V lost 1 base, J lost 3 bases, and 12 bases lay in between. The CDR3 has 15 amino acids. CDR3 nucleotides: TGTGCCAGCAGCTTGTTCGGGAGAGGGACAGATACGCAGTATTTT. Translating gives CASSLFGRGTDTQYF. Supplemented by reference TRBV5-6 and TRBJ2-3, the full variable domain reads DAGVTQSPTHLIKTRGQQVTLRCSPKSGHDTVSWYQQALGQGPQFIFQYYEEEERQRGNFPDRFSGHQFPNYSSELNVNALLLGDSALYLCASSLFGRGTDTQYFGPGTRLTVL.

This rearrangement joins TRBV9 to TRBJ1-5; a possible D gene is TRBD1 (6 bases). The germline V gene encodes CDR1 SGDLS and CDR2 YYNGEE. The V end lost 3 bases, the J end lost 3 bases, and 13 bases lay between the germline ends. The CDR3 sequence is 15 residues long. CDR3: CASSATGNNNQPQHF. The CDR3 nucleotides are TGTGCCAGCAGCGCAACAGGGAATAACAATCAGCCCCAGCATTTT.

The CDR3 region has the DNA TGTGCCAGTAGTCTTAGGACAGGGACCGGGGAGCTGTTTTTT. Amino acids: CASSLRTGTGELFF. The chain employs TRBV19 and TRBJ2-2; 8 bases fit TRBD1. The CDR3 consists of 14 residues. CDR1 is LNHDA and CDR2 is SQIVND in the germline V gene (reference sequence). V lost 5 bases and J lost 5; bases outside the gene matches: 4.

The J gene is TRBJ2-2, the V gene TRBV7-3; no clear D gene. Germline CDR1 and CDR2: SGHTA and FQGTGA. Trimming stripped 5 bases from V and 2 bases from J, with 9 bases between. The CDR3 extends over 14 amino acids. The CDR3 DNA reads TGTGCCAGCAGCCTACATTTAAACACCGGGGAGCTGTTTTTT. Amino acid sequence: CASSLHLNTGELFF.

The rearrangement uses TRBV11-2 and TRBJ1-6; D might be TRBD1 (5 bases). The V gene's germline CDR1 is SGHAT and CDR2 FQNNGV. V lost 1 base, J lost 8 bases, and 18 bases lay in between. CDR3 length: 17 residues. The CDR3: CASSLVGPGRRDSPLHF. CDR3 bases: TGTGCCAGCAGCTTAGTGGGCCCGGGACGGAGAGATTCACCCCTCCACTTT. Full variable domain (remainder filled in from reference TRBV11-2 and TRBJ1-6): EAGVAQSPRYKIIEKRQSVAFWCNPISGHATLYWYQQILGQGPKLLIQFQNNGVVDDSQLPKDRFSAERLKGVDSTLKIQPAKLEDSAVYLCASSLVGPGRRDSPLHFGNGTRLTVT.

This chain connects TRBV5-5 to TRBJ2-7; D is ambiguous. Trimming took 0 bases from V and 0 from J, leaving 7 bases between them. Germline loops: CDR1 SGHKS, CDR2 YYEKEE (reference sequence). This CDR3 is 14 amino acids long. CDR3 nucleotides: TGTGCCAGCAGCTTGGTACCGACCTCCTACGAGCAGTACTTC. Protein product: CASSLVPTSYEQYF.